Given below is one TCR beta chain in context. The missing conserved phenylalanine or tryptophan at the end of this CDR3 makes a read error likely. No cell sorting was done before RNA was extracted from the tissue. The data were taken from a study of tumor and adjacent non-tumor tissue in lung cancer. A modified ARM-PCR protocol with three rounds of nested PCR amplified TCRbeta. TCRdb re-derived calls from the multiplex PCR reads in MiXCR, one entry per CDR3 protein. The repertoire has 120,000 or so distinct CDR3 sequences, 84% of them found once; the top ten carry 20% to 25%. Input material: lung tumor tissue. The source is a man between 65 and 79 years old with non-small cell lung cancer.

For the CDR3, the DNA is TGTACCAGCACCTCCGGAACAGGGGGCTATAATTCACCCCTCCACCTT. It is translated as CTSTSGTGGYNSPLHL. V gene TRBV12-3 or TRBV12-4 combines with J gene TRBJ1-6; 8 bases are shared with TRBD1. The CDR3 is made up of 16 amino acids.